This entry is about one T cell receptor (beta chain). No antigen is known for it. V lost 5 bases to trimming and J lost 2 bases, with 16 bases between them. CDR3 length: 15 amino acids. Germline loops: CDR1 SGHAT, CDR2 FQNNGV. The sample is drawn from a study of cytomegalovirus exposure and HLA in healthy donors. Whereas donors were nominally healthy upon sampling, unrecorded immune exposures were probable. Study observations and caveats: Later analysis associated a missense DCLRE1C variant with TCR beta V- and J-gene trimming. In presence/absence analyses, roughly uniform sequencing depth across donors was assumed.

PCR employed 60 Vbeta and 13 Jbeta primers. The data were produced by immunoSEQ multiplex PCR, yet TCRdb's version contains in-frame clones alone and is incomplete. The sample includes around 140,000 clones, more than 75% of them seen just once. The TCR comes from a female donor in good health and CMV-seronegative. V and J are TRBV11-2 and TRBJ2-7, with D possibly matching TRBD1 (6 bases). Material for sequencing was PBMCs. CDR3: CASSTYRDKAYEQYF. In nucleotides, the CDR3 is TGTGCCAGCAGCACCTATCGGGACAAAGCCTACGAGCAGTACTTC.